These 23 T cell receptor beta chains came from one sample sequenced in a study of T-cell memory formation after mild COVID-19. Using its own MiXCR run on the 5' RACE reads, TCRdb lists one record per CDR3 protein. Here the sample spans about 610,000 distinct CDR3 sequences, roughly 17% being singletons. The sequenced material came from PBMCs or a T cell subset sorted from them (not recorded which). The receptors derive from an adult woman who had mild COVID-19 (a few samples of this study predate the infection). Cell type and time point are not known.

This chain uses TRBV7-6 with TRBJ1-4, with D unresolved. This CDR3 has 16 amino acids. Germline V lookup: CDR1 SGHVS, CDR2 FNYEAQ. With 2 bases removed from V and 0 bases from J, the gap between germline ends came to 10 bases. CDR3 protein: CASSLSLPATNEKLFF. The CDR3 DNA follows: TGTGCCAGCAGCTTAAGCTTACCAGCAACTAATGAAAAACTGTTTTTT.

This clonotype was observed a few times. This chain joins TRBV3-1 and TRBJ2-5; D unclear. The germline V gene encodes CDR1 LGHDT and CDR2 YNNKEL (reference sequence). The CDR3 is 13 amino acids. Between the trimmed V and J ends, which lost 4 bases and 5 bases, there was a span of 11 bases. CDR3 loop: CASSLPTRETQYF. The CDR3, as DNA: TGTGCCAGCAGCCTACCGACGAGGGAGACCCAGTACTTC.

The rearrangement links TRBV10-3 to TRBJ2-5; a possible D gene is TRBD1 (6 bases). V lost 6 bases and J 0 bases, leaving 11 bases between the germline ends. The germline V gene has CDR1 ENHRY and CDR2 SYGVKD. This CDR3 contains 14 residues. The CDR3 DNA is TGTGCCATCAGCAGGACAGCTAACCAAGAGACCCAGTACTTC. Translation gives CAISRTANQETQYF.

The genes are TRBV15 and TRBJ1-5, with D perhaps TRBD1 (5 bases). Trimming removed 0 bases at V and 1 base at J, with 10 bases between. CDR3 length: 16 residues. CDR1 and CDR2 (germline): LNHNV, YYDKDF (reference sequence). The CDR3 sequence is CATSRDGGASNQPQHF. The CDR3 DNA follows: TGTGCCACCAGCAGAGATGGGGGAGCGAGCAATCAGCCCCAGCATTTT.

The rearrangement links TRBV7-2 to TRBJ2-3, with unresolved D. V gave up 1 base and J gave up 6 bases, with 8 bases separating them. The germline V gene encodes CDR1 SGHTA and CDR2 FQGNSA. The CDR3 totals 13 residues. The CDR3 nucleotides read TGTGCCAGCAGCTTAGTAGCTTGGGATACGCAGTATTTT. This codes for CASSLVAWDTQYF.

The CDR3 here is CASSPLTRGGPRDNQPQHF. In DNA, the CDR3 is TGTGCCAGCAGCCCATTGACCCGGGGCGGACCACGGGATAATCAGCCCCAGCATTTT. The chain links TRBV6-1 to TRBJ1-5; possible D gene TRBD1, 5 bases. V was clipped by 6 bases and J by 4 bases, with 28 bases between them. CDR3 length: 19 residues. Germline lookup yields CDR1 MNHNS and CDR2 SASEGT.

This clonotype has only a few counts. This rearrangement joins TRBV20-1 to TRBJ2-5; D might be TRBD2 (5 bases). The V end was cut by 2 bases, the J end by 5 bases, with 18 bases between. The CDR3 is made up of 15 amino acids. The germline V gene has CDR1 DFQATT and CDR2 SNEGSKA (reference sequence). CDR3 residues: CSARNSGGDGETQYF. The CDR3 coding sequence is TGCAGTGCTAGAAACAGCGGAGGAGACGGCGAGACCCAGTACTTC.

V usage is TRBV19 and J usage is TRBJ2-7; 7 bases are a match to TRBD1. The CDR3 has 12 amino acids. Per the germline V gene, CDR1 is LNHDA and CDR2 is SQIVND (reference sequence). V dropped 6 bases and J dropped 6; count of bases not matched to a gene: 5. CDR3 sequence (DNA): TGTGCCAGTAGCAACCGACAGGGCGAGCAGTACTTC. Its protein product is CASSNRQGEQYF.

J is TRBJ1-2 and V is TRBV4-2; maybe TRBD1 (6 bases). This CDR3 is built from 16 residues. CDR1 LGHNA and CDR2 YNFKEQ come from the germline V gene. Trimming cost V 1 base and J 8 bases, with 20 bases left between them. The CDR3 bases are TGTGCCAGCAGCCAAGTGGCCCAGGACAGCATTTACGGCTACACCTTC. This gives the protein CASSQVAQDSIYGYTF.

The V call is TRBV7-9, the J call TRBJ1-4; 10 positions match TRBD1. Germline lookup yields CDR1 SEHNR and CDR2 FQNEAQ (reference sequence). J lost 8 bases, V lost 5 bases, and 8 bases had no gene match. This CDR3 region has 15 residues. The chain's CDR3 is CASSAGDRGEEKLFF. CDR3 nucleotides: TGTGCCAGCAGCGCAGGGGACAGGGGCGAAGAAAAACTGTTTTTT.

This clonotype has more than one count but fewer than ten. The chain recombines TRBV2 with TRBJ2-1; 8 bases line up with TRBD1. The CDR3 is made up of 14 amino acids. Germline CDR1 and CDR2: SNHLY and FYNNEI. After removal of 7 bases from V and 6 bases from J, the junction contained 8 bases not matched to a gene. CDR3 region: CASNPTGASNEQFF. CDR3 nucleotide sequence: TGTGCCAGCAATCCGACAGGGGCCAGCAATGAGCAGTTCTTC.

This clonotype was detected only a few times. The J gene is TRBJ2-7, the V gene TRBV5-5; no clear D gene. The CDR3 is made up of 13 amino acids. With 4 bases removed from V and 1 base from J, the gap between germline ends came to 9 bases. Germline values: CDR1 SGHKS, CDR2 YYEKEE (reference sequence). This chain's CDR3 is CASSGRSSYEQYF. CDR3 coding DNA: TGTGCCAGCAGCGGACGGTCGTCCTACGAGCAGTACTTC.

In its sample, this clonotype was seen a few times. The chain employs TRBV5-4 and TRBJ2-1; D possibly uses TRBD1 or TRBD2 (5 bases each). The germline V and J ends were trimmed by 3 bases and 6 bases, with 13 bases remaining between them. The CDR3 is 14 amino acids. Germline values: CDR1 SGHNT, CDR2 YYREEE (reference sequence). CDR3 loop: CASSSGTRPNEQFF. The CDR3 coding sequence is TGTGCCAGCAGCTCCGGGACCCGGCCCAATGAGCAGTTCTTC.

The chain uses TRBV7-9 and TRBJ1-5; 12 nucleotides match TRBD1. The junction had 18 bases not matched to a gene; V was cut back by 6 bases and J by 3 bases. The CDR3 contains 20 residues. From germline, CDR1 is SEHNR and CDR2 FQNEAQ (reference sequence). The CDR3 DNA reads TGTGCCAGCAGTTCGGGAGGAGATCCGGGACAGGGGGCGGACAATCAGCCCCAGCATTTT. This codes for CASSSGGDPGQGADNQPQHF. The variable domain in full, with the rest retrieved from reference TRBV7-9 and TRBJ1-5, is DTGVSQNPRHKITKRGQNVTFRCDPISEHNRLYWYRQTLGQGPEFLTYFQNEAQLEKSRLLSDRFSAERPKGSFSTLEIQRTEQGDSAMYLCASSSGGDPGQGADNQPQHFGDGTRLSIL.

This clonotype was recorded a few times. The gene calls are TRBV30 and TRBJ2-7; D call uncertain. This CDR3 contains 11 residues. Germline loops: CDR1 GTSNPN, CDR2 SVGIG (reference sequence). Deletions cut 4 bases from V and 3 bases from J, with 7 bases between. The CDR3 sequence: CAWISYYEQYF. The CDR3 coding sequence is TGTGCCTGGATCTCTTACTACGAGCAGTACTTC.

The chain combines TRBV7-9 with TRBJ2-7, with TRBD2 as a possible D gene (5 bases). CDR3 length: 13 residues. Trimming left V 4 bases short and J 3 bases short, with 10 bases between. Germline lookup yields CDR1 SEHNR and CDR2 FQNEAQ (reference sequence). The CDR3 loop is CASSSSQFYEQYF. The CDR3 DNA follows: TGTGCCAGCAGCTCTAGCCAATTCTACGAGCAGTACTTC.

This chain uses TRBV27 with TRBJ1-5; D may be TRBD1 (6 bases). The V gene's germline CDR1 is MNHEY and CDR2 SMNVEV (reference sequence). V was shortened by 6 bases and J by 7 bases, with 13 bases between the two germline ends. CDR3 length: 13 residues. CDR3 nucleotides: TGTGCCAGCAGGCTACAGGGTTCACAGCCCCAGCATTTT. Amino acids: CASRLQGSQPQHF.

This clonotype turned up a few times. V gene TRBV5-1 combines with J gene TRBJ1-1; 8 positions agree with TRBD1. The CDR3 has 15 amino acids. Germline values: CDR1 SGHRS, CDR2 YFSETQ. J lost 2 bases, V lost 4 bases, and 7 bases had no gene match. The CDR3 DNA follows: TGCGCCAGCAGCACCTTCGGACAGGGAAACACTGAAGCTTTCTTT. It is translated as CASSTFGQGNTEAFF.

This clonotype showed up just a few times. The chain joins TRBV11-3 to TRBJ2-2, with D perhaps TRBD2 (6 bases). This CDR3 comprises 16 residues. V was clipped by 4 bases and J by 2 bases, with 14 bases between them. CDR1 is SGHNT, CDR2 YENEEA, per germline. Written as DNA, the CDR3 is TGTGCCAGCAGCTCCGCTAGCGCCCAAAACACCGGGGAGCTGTTTTTT. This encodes CASSSASAQNTGELFF.

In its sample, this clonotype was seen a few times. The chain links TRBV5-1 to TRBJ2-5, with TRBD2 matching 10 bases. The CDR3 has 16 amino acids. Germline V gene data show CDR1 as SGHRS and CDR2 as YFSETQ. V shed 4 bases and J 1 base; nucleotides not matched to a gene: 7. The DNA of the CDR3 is TGCGCCAGCAGCGCCTCACTAGCGGGGATCCAAGAGACCCAGTACTTC. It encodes CASSASLAGIQETQYF.

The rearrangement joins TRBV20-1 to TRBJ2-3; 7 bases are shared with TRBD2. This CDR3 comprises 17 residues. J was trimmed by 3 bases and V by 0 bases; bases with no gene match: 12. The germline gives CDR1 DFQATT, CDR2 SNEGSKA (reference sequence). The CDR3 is CSARDTLRGMVTDTQYF. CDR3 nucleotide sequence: TGCAGTGCTAGAGATACCCTGCGGGGGATGGTGACAGATACGCAGTATTTT.

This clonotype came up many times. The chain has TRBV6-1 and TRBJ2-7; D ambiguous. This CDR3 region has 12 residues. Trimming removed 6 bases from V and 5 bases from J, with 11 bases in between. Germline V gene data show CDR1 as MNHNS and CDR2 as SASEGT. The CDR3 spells CASRPVAHEQYF. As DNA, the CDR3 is TGTGCCAGCAGACCAGTGGCCCACGAGCAGTACTTC.

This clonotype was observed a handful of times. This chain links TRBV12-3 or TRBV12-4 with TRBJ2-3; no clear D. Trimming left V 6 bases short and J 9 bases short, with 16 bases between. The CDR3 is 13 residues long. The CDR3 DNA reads TGTGCCAGCAGCCCCGACACCCCCGGGACGCAGTATTTT. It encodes CASSPDTPGTQYF.